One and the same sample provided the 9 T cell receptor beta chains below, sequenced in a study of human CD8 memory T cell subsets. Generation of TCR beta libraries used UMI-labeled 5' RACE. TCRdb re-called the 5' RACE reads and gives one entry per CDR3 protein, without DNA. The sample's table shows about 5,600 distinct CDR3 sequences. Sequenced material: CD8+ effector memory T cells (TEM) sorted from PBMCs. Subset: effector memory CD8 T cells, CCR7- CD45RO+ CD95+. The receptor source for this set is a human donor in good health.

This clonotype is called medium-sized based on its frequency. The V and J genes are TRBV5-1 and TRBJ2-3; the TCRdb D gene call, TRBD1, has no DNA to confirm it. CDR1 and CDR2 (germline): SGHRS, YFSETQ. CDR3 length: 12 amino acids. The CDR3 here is CASSQTADTQYF.

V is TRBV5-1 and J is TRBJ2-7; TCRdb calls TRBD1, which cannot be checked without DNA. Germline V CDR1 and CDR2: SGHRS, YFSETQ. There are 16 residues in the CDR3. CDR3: CASSLVGEALTYEQYF.

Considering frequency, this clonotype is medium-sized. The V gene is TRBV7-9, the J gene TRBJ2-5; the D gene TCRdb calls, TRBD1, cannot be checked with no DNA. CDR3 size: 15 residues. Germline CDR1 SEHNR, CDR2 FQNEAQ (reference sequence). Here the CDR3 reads CASSPGTGGLETQYF.

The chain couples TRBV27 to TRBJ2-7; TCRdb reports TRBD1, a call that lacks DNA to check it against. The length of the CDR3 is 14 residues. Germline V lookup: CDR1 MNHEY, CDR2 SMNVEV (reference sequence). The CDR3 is CASSLGQSTYEQYF.

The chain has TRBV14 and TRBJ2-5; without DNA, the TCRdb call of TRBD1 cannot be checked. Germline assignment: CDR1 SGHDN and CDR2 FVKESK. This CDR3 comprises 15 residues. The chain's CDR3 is CASSQADRLQDTQYF.

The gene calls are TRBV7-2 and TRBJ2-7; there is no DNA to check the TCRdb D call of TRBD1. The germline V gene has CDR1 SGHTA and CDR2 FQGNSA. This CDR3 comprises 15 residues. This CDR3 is CASSFQIGQGYEQYF.

This chain's CDR3 is CASSVDGQGEQYF. This sequence joins TRBV9 and TRBJ2-7; TCRdb calls TRBD1, which cannot be checked without DNA. Germline lookup yields CDR1 SGDLS and CDR2 YYNGEE. The CDR3 loop spans 13 amino acids.

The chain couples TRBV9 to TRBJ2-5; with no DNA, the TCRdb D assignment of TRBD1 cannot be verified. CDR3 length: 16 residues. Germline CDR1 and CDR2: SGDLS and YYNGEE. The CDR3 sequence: CASSDPGGQPQETQYF.

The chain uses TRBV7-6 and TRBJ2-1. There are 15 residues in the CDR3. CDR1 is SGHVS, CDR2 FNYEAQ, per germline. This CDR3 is CASSWGLLSYNEQFF. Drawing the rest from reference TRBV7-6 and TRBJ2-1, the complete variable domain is GAGVSQSPRYKVTKRGQDVALRCDPISGHVSLYWYRQALGQGPEFLTYFNYEAQQDKSGLPNDRFSAERPEGSISTLTIQRTEQRDSAMYRCASSWGLLSYNEQFFGPGTRLTVL.